These 2 T cell receptor beta chains were all obtained from the same sample, sequenced in a study of shared clonotypes between healthy human individuals. Some clones are missing from TCRdb's copy, which holds only in-frame ones; the method was immunoSEQ multiplex PCR. The table lists around 510,000 clones, around 96% of them singletons. Material for sequencing was naive CD4+ T cells sorted from blood. Stated subset: CD45RA+ positively selected. Receptor source: a woman aged 30 to 39 in good health.

This chain uses TRBV27 with TRBJ2-5; 12 bases fit TRBD2. Germline CDR1 and CDR2: MNHEY and SMNVEV (reference sequence). The V and J ends lost 10 bases and 5 bases, in that order; junction bases with no gene match: 14. The CDR3 has 16 amino acids. CDR3 coding DNA: TGTGCCACCGGCCGGCTAGCGGGAGGGCCAAAGGAGACCCAGTACTTC. It translates to CATGRLAGGPKETQYF.

The chain couples TRBV11-1 to TRBJ2-7; D not certain. CDR1 is SGHAT and CDR2 is FQDESV in the germline V gene (reference sequence). The CDR3 length is 14 residues. Trimming removed 5 bases at V and 3 bases at J, with 14 bases between. The CDR3 spells CASSRDQRDYEQYF. The CDR3, as DNA: TGTGCCAGCAGCCGAGATCAGCGTGACTACGAGCAGTACTTC.